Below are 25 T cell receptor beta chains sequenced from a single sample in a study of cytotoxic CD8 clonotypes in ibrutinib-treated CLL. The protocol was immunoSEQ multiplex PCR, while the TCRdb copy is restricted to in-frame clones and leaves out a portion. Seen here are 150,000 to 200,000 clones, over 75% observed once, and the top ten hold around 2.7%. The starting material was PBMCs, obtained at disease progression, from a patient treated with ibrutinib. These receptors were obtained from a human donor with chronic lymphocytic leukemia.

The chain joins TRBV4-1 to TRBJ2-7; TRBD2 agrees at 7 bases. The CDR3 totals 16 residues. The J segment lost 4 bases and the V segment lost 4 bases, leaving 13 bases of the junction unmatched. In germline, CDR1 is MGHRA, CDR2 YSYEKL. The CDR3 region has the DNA TGCGCCAGCAGCCGTAGGGGCGGGAGTTTTACTTACGAGCAGTACTTC. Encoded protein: CASSRRGGSFTYEQYF.

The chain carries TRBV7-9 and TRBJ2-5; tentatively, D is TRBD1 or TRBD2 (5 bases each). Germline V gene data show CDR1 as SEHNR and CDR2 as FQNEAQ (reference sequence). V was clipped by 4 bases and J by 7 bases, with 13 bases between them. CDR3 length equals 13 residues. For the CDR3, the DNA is TGTGCCAGCAGCTCCACCGGGACCGGGACCCAGTACTTC. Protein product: CASSSTGTGTQYF.

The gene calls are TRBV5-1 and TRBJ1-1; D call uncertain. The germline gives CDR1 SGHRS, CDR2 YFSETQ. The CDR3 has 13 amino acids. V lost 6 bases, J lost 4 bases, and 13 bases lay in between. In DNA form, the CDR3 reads TGCGCCAGCACCGGGGTTTCGGGCACTGAAGCTTTCTTT. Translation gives CASTGVSGTEAFF.

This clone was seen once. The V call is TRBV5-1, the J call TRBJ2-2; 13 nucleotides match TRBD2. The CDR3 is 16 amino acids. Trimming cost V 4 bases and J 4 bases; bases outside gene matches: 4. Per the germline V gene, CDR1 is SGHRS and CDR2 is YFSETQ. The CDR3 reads CASSLWTSGSTGELFF. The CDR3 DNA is TGCGCCAGCAGCCTCTGGACTAGCGGGAGCACCGGGGAGCTGTTTTTT.

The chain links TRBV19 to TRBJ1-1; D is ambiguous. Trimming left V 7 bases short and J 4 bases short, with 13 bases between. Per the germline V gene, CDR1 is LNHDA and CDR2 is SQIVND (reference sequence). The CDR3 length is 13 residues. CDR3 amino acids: CASMDGVSTEAFF. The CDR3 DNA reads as TGTGCCAGTATGGATGGGGTGTCCACTGAAGCTTTCTTT. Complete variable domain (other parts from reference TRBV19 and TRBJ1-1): DGGITQSPKYLFRKEGQNVTLSCEQNLNHDAMYWYRQDPGQGLRLIYYSQIVNDFQKGDIAEGYSVSREKKESFPLTVTSAQKNPTAFYLCASMDGVSTEAFFGQGTRLTVV.

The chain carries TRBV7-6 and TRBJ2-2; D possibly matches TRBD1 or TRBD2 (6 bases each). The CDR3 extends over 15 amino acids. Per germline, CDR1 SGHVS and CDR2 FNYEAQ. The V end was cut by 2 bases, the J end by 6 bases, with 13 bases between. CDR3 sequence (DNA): TGTGCCAGCAGCTTACTCGGGGGCTCAGCCGGGGAGCTGTTTTTT. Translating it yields CASSLLGGSAGELFF. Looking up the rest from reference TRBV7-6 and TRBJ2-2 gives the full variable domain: GAGVSQSPRYKVTKRGQDVALRCDPISGHVSLYWYRQALGQGPEFLTYFNYEAQQDKSGLPNDRFSAERPEGSISTLTIQRTEQRDSAMYRCASSLLGGSAGELFFGEGSRLTVL.

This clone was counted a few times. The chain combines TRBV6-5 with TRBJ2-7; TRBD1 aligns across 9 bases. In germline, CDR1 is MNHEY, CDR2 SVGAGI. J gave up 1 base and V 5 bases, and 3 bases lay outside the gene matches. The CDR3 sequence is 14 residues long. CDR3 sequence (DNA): TGTGCCAGCAGTCTTGACAGGGGGTCCTACGAGCAGTACTTC. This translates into CASSLDRGSYEQYF.

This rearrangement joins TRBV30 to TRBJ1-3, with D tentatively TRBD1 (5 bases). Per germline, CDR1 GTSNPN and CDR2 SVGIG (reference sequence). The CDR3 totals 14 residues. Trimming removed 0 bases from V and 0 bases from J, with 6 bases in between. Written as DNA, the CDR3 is TGTGCCTGGAGTGTGGGGGGCTCTGGAAACACCATATATTTT. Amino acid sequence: CAWSVGGSGNTIYF.

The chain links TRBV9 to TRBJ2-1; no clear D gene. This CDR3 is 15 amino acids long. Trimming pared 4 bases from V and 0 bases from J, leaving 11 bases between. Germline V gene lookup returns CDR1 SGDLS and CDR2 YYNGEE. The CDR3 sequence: CASSFSSSSYNEQFF. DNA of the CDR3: TGTGCCAGCAGCTTCTCTTCGAGCTCCTACAATGAGCAGTTCTTC.

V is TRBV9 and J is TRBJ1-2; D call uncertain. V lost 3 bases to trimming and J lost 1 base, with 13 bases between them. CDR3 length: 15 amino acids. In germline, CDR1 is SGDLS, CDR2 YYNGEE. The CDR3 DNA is TGTGCCAGCAGCGGAGGCTTAGGTAGTAACTATGGCTACACCTTC. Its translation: CASSGGLGSNYGYTF.

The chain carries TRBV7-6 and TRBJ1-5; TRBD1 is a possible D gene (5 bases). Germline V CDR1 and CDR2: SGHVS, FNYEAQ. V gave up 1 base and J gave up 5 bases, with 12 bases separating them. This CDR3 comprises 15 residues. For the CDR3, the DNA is TGTGCCAGCAGCTTAGGGGCAGGGCCCGATCAGCCCCAGCATTTT. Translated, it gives CASSLGAGPDQPQHF.

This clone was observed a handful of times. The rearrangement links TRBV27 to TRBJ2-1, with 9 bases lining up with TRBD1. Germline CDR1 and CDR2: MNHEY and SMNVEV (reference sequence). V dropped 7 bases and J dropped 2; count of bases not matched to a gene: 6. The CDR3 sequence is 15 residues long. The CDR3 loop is CASTSGTGPYNEQFF. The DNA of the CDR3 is TGTGCCAGCACGTCCGGGACAGGGCCCTACAATGAGCAGTTCTTC.

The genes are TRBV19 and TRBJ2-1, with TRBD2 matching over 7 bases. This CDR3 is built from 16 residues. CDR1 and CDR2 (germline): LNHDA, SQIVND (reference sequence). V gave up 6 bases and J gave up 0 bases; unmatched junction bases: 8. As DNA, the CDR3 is TGTGCCAGTAGCTTATTGGGGGGGAGCTCCTACAATGAGCAGTTCTTC. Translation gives CASSLLGGSSYNEQFF. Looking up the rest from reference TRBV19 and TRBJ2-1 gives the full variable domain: DGGITQSPKYLFRKEGQNVTLSCEQNLNHDAMYWYRQDPGQGLRLIYYSQIVNDFQKGDIAEGYSVSREKKESFPLTVTSAQKNPTAFYLCASSLLGGSSYNEQFFGPGTRLTVL.

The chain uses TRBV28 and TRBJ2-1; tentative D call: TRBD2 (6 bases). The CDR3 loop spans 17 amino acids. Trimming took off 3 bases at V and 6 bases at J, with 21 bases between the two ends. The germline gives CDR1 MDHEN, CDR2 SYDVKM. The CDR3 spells CASSLGGKGGSRNEQFF. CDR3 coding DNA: TGTGCCAGCAGTTTGGGGGGTAAGGGAGGATCCCGCAATGAGCAGTTCTTC.

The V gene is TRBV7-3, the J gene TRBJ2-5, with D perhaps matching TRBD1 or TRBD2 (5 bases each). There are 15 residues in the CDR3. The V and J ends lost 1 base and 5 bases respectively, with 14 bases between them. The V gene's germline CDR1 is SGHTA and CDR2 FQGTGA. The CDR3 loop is CASSLSRESGETQYF. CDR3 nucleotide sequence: TGTGCCAGCAGCTTAAGCAGGGAGAGTGGGGAGACCCAGTACTTC.

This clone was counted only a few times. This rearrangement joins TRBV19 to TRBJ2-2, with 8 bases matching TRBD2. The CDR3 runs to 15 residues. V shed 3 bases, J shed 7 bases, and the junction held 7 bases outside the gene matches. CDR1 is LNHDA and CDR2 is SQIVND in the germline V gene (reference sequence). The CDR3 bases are TGTGCCAGTAGTATTGAGCGGGAGTCGGTCGGGGAGCTGTTTTTT. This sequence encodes CASSIERESVGELFF.

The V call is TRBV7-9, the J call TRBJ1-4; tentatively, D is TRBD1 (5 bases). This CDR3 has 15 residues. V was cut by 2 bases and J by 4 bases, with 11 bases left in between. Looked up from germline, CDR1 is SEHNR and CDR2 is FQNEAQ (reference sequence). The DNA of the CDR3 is TGTGCCAGCAGCTTACTAGGGACTGGTAATGAAAAACTGTTTTTT. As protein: CASSLLGTGNEKLFF.

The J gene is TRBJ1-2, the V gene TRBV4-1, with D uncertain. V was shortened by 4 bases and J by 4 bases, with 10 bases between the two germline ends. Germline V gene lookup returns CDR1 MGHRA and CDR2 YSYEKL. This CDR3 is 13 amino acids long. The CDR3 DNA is TGCGCCAGCAGCCCAGACGCCTTCTATGGCTACACCTTC. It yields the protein CASSPDAFYGYTF.

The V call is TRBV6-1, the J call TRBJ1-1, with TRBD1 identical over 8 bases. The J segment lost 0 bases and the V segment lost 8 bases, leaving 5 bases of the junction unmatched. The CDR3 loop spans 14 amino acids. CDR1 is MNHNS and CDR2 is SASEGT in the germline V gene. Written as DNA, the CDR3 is TGTGCCAGCCGGGCAGGGGGCGTGAACACTGAAGCTTTCTTT. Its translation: CASRAGGVNTEAFF.

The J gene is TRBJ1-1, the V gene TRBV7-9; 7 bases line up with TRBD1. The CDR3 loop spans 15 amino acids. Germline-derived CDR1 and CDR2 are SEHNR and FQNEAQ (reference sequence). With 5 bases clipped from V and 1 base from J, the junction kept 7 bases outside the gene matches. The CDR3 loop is CASSPLDRQNTEAFF. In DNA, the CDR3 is TGTGCCAGCAGCCCGCTGGACAGGCAGAACACTGAAGCTTTCTTT.

In nucleotides, the CDR3 is TGTGCCAGCAGCCAGACTAGCGGGAGGGAGGAGACCCAGTACTTC. It encodes CASSQTSGREETQYF. This chain joins TRBV4-2 and TRBJ2-5; 14 positions match TRBD2. The CDR3 consists of 15 residues. The J segment lost 5 bases and the V segment lost 3 bases, leaving 2 bases of the junction unmatched. From germline, CDR1 is LGHNA and CDR2 YNFKEQ.

CDR3 DNA: TGTGCCAGCAGCTTAGCGCTGTCTAGCGGGCGCAATGAGCAGTTCTTC. This encodes CASSLALSSGRNEQFF. The V gene is TRBV7-2, the J gene TRBJ2-1; 8 bases fit TRBD2. Looked up from germline, CDR1 is SGHTA and CDR2 is FQGNSA. The CDR3 runs 16 residues. After removal of 0 bases from V and 6 bases from J, the junction contained 7 bases not matched to a gene.

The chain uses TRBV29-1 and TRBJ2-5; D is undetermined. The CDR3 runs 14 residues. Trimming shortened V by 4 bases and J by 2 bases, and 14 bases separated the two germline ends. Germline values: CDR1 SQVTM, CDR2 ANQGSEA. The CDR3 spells CSVGVVPNQETQYF. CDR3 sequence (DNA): TGCAGCGTTGGGGTGGTTCCCAATCAAGAGACCCAGTACTTC.

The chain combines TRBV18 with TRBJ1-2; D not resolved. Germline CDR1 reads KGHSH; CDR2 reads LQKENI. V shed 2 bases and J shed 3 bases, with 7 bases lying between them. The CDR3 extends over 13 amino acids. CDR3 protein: CASSPGRDYGYTF. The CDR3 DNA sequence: TGTGCCAGCTCACCAGGCCGGGACTATGGCTACACCTTC.

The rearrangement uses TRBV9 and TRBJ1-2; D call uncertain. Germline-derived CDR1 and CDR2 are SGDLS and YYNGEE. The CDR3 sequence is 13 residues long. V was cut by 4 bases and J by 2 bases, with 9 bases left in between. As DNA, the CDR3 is TGTGCCAGCAGCAGTAAGCCAAACTATGGCTACACCTTC. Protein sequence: CASSSKPNYGYTF.